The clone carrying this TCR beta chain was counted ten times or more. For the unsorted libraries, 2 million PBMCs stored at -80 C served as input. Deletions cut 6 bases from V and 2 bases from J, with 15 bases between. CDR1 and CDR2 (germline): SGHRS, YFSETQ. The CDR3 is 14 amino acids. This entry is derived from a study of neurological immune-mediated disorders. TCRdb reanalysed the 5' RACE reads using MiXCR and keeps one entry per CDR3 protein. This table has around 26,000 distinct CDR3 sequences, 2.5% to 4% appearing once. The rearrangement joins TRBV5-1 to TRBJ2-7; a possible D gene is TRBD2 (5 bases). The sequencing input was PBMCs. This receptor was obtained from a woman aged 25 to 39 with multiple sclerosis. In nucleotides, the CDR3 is TGCGCCAGCACGCCGTCGGGAATCGCCTACGAGCAGTACTTC. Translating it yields CASTPSGIAYEQYF. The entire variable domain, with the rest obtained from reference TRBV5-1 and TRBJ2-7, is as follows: KAGVTQTPRYLIKTRGQQVTLSCSPISGHRSVSWYQQTPGQGLQFLFEYFSETQRNKGNFPGRFSGRQFSNSRSEMNVSTLELGDSALYLCASTPSGIAYEQYFGPGTRLTVT.